Listed here are 24 T cell receptor beta chains from one sample, sequenced in a study of shared clonotypes between healthy human individuals (TCRdb year 2020). The library was prepared using the immunoSEQ multiplex PCR assay. Here the immuneACCESS table is served through TCRdb, limited to in-frame sequences with V and J called. Missing clones are a known gap in these copies; in checked studies unresolved V genes cover under half, and the rest lacks a known reason. The sample table lists about 360,000 clones, over 70% of them with a count of one. The biggest ten clones account for more than 9% of the sample. The sample comprised memory CD4+ T cells sorted from blood. The cell subset or site tag for this specimen amounts to: CD45RA-negative fraction. The receptors were sampled from a man aged 30 to 45 in good health.

CDR3 sequence (DNA): TGTGCCAGCAGCCGGGGGGAAGGGAATTCTGGGGCCAACGTCCTGACTTTC. The encoded protein is CASSRGEGNSGANVLTF. The chain joins TRBV5-4 to TRBJ2-6; 7 bases are a match to TRBD2. The J segment lost 1 base and the V segment lost 4 bases, leaving 8 bases of the junction unmatched. This CDR3 region has 17 residues. Germline V lookup: CDR1 SGHNT, CDR2 YYREEE (reference sequence).

The J gene is TRBJ2-3, the V gene TRBV5-1; 7 bases fit TRBD2. The CDR3 extends over 15 amino acids. V shed 5 bases, J shed 2 bases, and the junction held 8 bases outside the gene matches. Per the germline V gene, CDR1 is SGHRS and CDR2 is YFSETQ. In DNA, the CDR3 is TGCGCCAGCAGGTCGACTAGCCGATCCACAGATACGCAGTATTTT. It codes for CASRSTSRSTDTQYF.

This chain links TRBV28 with TRBJ2-1, with D perhaps matching TRBD2 (6 bases). Germline assignment: CDR1 MDHEN and CDR2 SYDVKM. This CDR3 comprises 14 residues. The V gene lost 5 bases and the J gene lost 7 bases, with 15 bases spanning the gap. The CDR3 reads CASSPPGLENEQFF. The CDR3 nucleotides are TGTGCCAGCAGTCCCCCGGGACTTGAAAATGAGCAGTTCTTC.

This clone was seen a single time. The V call is TRBV5-1, the J call TRBJ2-2; D possibly corresponds to TRBD1 (6 bases). CDR3 length equals 17 residues. V was shortened by 0 bases and J by 4 bases, with 16 bases between the two germline ends. Looked up from germline, CDR1 is SGHRS and CDR2 is YFSETQ. The CDR3 protein is CASSLVPGASGTGELFF. CDR3 nucleotide sequence: TGCGCCAGCAGCTTGGTGCCAGGGGCAAGTGGCACCGGGGAGCTGTTTTTT.

The table lists this clone with a few counts. V and J are TRBV5-5 and TRBJ2-7; D gene ambiguous. Germline CDR1 is SGHKS and CDR2 is YYEKEE (reference sequence). The V and J ends lost 1 base and 6 bases respectively, with 8 bases between them. The CDR3 spans 12 residues. CDR3 in DNA: TGTGCCAGCAGCTTGTGGTTTTCCGAGCAGTACTTC. Residues: CASSLWFSEQYF. Filled out from reference TRBV5-5 and TRBJ2-7, the complete variable domain reads DAGVTQSPTHLIKTRGQQVTLRCSPISGHKSVSWYQQVLGQGPQFIFQYYEKEERGRGNFPDRFSARQFPNYSSELNVNALLLGDSALYLCASSLWFSEQYFGPGTRLTVT.

The gene calls are TRBV7-3 and TRBJ2-3; D perhaps matches TRBD1 (6 bases). This CDR3 contains 14 residues. Germline V gene sequence: CDR1 SGHTA, CDR2 FQGTGA. Trimming took 5 bases from V and 2 from J, leaving 11 bases between them. The CDR3 region has the DNA TGTGCCAGCAGCCCAGACAGGTTCACAGATACGCAGTATTTT. Translated, it gives CASSPDRFTDTQYF.

This clone was seen a single time. J is TRBJ1-6 and V is TRBV5-6; 9 nucleotides match TRBD1. With 0 bases clipped from V and 7 bases from J, the junction kept 5 bases outside the gene matches. The CDR3 length is 16 residues. In germline, CDR1 is SGHDT, CDR2 YYEEEE. The CDR3 DNA reads as TGTGCCAGCAGCTTGGCGGCCGGGACAGGGAATTCACCCCTCCACTTT. This translates into CASSLAAGTGNSPLHF.

The rearrangement links TRBV28 to TRBJ1-2; a weak D match, TRBD1 (6 bases). V lost 2 bases to trimming and J lost 8 bases, with 15 bases between them. The CDR3 has 14 amino acids. The V gene's germline CDR1 is MDHEN and CDR2 SYDVKM. The CDR3 DNA reads TGTGCCAGCAGTTTAGGAGTGGACGGGGGCGGCTACACCTTC. Encoded protein: CASSLGVDGGGYTF.

The V gene is TRBV27, the J gene TRBJ1-2; maybe TRBD1 (5 bases). The germline CDR1 and CDR2 sequences are MNHEY and SMNVEV (reference sequence). V dropped 5 bases and J dropped 4 bases, with 17 bases sitting between them. CDR3 length: 15 amino acids. The CDR3 region is CASSQSPDSRYGYTF. For the CDR3, the DNA is TGTGCCAGCAGTCAATCCCCCGACAGCCGCTATGGCTACACCTTC.

The chain recombines TRBV28 with TRBJ1-5, with D possibly TRBD1 on 5 matching bases. V was clipped by 4 bases and J by 7 bases, with 17 bases between them. The germline V gene has CDR1 MDHEN and CDR2 SYDVKM. The CDR3 covers 15 residues. CDR3 coding DNA: TGTGCCAGCAGTTCCCCTGGGACCAGTAGACAGCCCCAGCATTTT. It codes for CASSSPGTSRQPQHF.

This chain links TRBV12-5 with TRBJ1-1; 7 nucleotides line up with TRBD1. After removal of 2 bases from V and 2 bases from J, the junction contained 8 bases not matched to a gene. The CDR3 totals 16 residues. The germline V gene encodes CDR1 LGHNT and CDR2 FRNRAP. The CDR3: CASGLWSGGGNTEAFF. The CDR3 nucleotides read TGTGCTAGTGGTTTGTGGTCAGGGGGTGGAAACACTGAAGCTTTCTTT. The whole variable domain, filled in from reference TRBV12-5 and TRBJ1-1, reads DARVTQTPRHKVTEMGQEVTMRCQPILGHNTVFWYRQTMMQGLELLAYFRNRAPLDDSGMPKDRFSAEMPDATLATLKIQPSEPRDSAVYFCASGLWSGGGNTEAFFGQGTRLTVV.

The table lists this clone with a few counts. The rearrangement uses TRBV6-4 and TRBJ2-2; maybe TRBD2 (6 bases). Trimming shortened V by 2 bases and J by 7 bases, and 11 bases separated the two germline ends. The CDR3 totals 14 residues. CDR1 is MRHNA, CDR2 SNTAGT, per germline. The CDR3 region has the DNA TGTGCCAGCAGTGACCGTCTGGGGGGCGGGGAGCTGTTTTTT. Translation: CASSDRLGGGELFF.

V usage is TRBV7-6 and J usage is TRBJ1-1, with TRBD1 as a possible D gene (6 bases). The V end was cut by 2 bases, the J end by 11 bases, with 15 bases between. The CDR3 consists of 13 residues. Germline V gene data show CDR1 as SGHVS and CDR2 as FNYEAQ. The DNA of the CDR3 is TGTGCCAGCAGCTTAATGGGGGACATAAGCGCTTTCTTT. Translation gives CASSLMGDISAFF.

CDR3 amino acids: CASSQPAQGSYEQYF. The DNA of the CDR3 is TGCGCCAGCAGCCAACCGGCACAGGGCTCCTACGAGCAGTACTTC. The rearrangement joins TRBV4-1 to TRBJ2-7; D is perhaps TRBD1 (6 bases). The CDR3 spans 15 residues. V dropped 2 bases and J dropped 0 bases, with 11 bases sitting between them. Germline V gene data show CDR1 as MGHRA and CDR2 as YSYEKL.

The J gene is TRBJ2-4, the V gene TRBV5-1, with TRBD2 matching 10 bases. Germline V gives CDR1 SGHRS, CDR2 YFSETQ. V was clipped by 2 bases and J by 9 bases; unmatched bases: 14. This CDR3 contains 17 residues. CDR3 sequence (DNA): TGCGCCAGCAGCTTCCTAGCGGGAGACCCAGGTGTGGGCATTCAGTACTTC. Translation gives CASSFLAGDPGVGIQYF.

V usage is TRBV5-6 and J usage is TRBJ2-1, with D maybe TRBD2 (6 bases). CDR3 size: 16 residues. Trimming shortened V by 4 bases and J by 5 bases, and 19 bases separated the two germline ends. Germline CDR1 and CDR2: SGHDT and YYEEEE. The CDR3 sequence is CASSENRLALNNEQFF. DNA of the CDR3: TGTGCCAGCAGCGAAAACAGGCTAGCGCTTAACAATGAGCAGTTCTTC.

The chain joins TRBV5-4 to TRBJ1-2; a possible D gene is TRBD1 (5 bases). Trimming left V 4 bases short and J 2 bases short, with 12 bases between. Germline lookup yields CDR1 SGHNT and CDR2 YYREEE (reference sequence). The CDR3 covers 14 residues. The CDR3, as DNA: TGTGCCAGCAGCCACAGGACGGAAAACTATGGCTACACCTTC. It translates to CASSHRTENYGYTF.

The gene calls are TRBV5-4 and TRBJ2-1; TRBD2 aligns across 12 bases. With 0 bases clipped from V and 5 bases from J, the junction kept 3 bases outside the gene matches. This CDR3 spans 16 amino acids. CDR1 and CDR2 (germline): SGHNT, YYREEE (reference sequence). The CDR3 DNA reads TGTGCCAGCAGCTTGGGACTAGCGGGAGTCGACAATGAGCAGTTCTTC. It encodes CASSLGLAGVDNEQFF.

To note about this clone: The same CDR3 can be traced to other DNA sequences in this sample. The V call is TRBV5-4, the J call TRBJ2-3; D remains ambiguous. The germline gives CDR1 SGHNT, CDR2 YYREEE (reference sequence). This CDR3 is built from 12 residues. V was pared by 0 bases and J by 3 bases, with 2 bases between. The CDR3 sequence is CASSLETDTQYF. The DNA of the CDR3 is TGTGCCAGCAGCTTGGAAACAGATACGCAGTATTTT.

In its sample, this clone was seen a few times. This chain links TRBV5-4 with TRBJ2-5, with 7 bases matching TRBD1. CDR3 length equals 15 residues. Germline assignment: CDR1 SGHNT and CDR2 YYREEE (reference sequence). Unmatched junction bases numbered 5, after V lost 1 base and J lost 2 bases. CDR3 sequence: CASSLSRGYQETQYF. The CDR3 nucleotides read TGTGCCAGCAGCTTGAGCAGGGGGTATCAAGAGACCCAGTACTTC.

This rearrangement joins TRBV28 to TRBJ1-4; tentatively, D is TRBD1 (5 bases). This CDR3 region has 14 residues. Trimming took off 6 bases at V and 2 bases at J, with 10 bases between the two ends. Germline V gene data show CDR1 as MDHEN and CDR2 as SYDVKM. The CDR3 DNA follows: TGTGCCAGCAGCCGAGGGGTGACTAATGAAAAACTGTTTTTT. Translation: CASSRGVTNEKLFF.

The chain is built from TRBV18 and TRBJ2-7; D call uncertain. The ends were cut back, 3 bases at V and 5 bases at J, with 11 bases in the middle. Germline CDR1 KGHSH, CDR2 LQKENI. The CDR3 is made up of 13 amino acids. CDR3 in DNA: TGTGCCAGCTCACCTGATAGTATTAACGAGCAGTACTTC. It translates to CASSPDSINEQYF.

The gene calls are TRBV19 and TRBJ2-3, with 8 bases aligning to TRBD2. Trimming took 5 bases from V and 7 from J; bases not matched to a gene: 8. The CDR3 has 14 residues. Germline V gives CDR1 LNHDA, CDR2 SQIVND (reference sequence). The CDR3 region is CASSDSGIENTQYF. The CDR3 bases are TGTGCCAGTAGTGATAGCGGGATTGAAAATACGCAGTATTTT. Full variable domain (missing parts from reference TRBV19 and TRBJ2-3): DGGITQSPKYLFRKEGQNVTLSCEQNLNHDAMYWYRQDPGQGLRLIYYSQIVNDFQKGDIAEGYSVSREKKESFPLTVTSAQKNPTAFYLCASSDSGIENTQYFGPGTRLTVL.

V and J are TRBV10-2 and TRBJ2-1, with 9 positions matching TRBD2. With V trimmed by 5 bases and J by 6 bases, 5 bases remained unmatched. This CDR3 has 14 amino acids. Germline V gene sequence: CDR1 WSHSY, CDR2 SAAADI. CDR3 DNA: TGCGCCAGCAGTTATAGCGGGAGAGCCAATGAGCAGTTCTTC. Encoded protein: CASSYSGRANEQFF.